Listed below are T cell receptor beta chains from one sample, sequenced in a study of blood T cell repertoires in COVID-19. Clones were sequenced by immunoSEQ multiplex PCR, and TCRdb holds only the in-frame ones, with some missing. Among about 180,000 clones listed, approximately 85% were seen once. What was sequenced was peripheral blood. The receptors shown here come from a woman aged 55-69 years with COVID-19, enrolled during active disease. The CDR3 runs from the conserved cysteine through the conserved F or W. The order of the fields is V gene, CDR3 length, J gene, CDR3 protein.

V gene: TRBV19
CDR3 length: 11
J gene: TRBJ1-2
CDR3 protein: CASRSGDGYTF

V gene: TRBV15
CDR3 length: 16
J gene: TRBJ2-4
CDR3 protein: CATSRVTSGTGHIQYF

V gene: TRBV11-3
CDR3 length: 15
J gene: TRBJ2-1
CDR3 protein: CASSLAGTSVNEQFF

V gene: TRBV15
CDR3 length: 15
J gene: TRBJ2-3
CDR3 protein: CATSRGTPFTDTQYF

V gene: TRBV5-6
CDR3 length: 14
J gene: TRBJ1-3
CDR3 protein: CASSLNTGGNTIYF

V gene: TRBV27
CDR3 length: 13
J gene: TRBJ2-7
CDR3 protein: CASSFHQTYEQYF

V gene: TRBV12-5
CDR3 length: 12
J gene: TRBJ2-1
CDR3 protein: CASRGLGSEQFF

V gene: TRBV7-9
CDR3 length: 13
J gene: TRBJ1-2
CDR3 protein: CASSRGNNYGYTF

V gene: TRBV4-2
CDR3 length: 16
J gene: TRBJ1-2
CDR3 protein: CASSQPDRGLNYGYTF

V gene: TRBV6-6
CDR3 length: 14
J gene: TRBJ2-3
CDR3 protein: CASRRDLSTDTQYF

V gene: TRBV3-1/TRBV3-2
CDR3 length: 14
J gene: TRBJ2-1
CDR3 protein: CASSPPDFYNEQFF

V gene: TRBV4-1
CDR3 length: 15
J gene: TRBJ1-6
CDR3 protein: CASSQSGGGNSPLHF

V gene: TRBV7-3
CDR3 length: 13
J gene: TRBJ2-1
CDR3 protein: CASSLNAANEQFF

V gene: TRBV19
CDR3 length: 17
J gene: TRBJ1-2
CDR3 protein: CASSMQTDPQPNYGYTF

V gene: TRBV4-2
CDR3 length: 17
J gene: TRBJ1-6
CDR3 protein: CASSQDEQRRGNSPLHF

V gene: TRBV5-5
CDR3 length: 15
J gene: TRBJ1-3
CDR3 protein: CASSSTQNSGNTIYF

V gene: TRBV28
CDR3 length: 14
J gene: TRBJ1-5
CDR3 protein: CASRHRLTYQPQHF

V gene: TRBV5-1
CDR3 length: 17
J gene: TRBJ1-6
CDR3 protein: CASSLTGLGAYNSPLHF